This T cell receptor (beta chain) was identified in a study of CD8 T cells in ankylosing spondylitis. Details on this clonotype: Its target is not known.

Regarding the study as a whole: There was a TCR beta motif, made of roughly eight highly homologous variants, that appeared characteristic of ankylosing spondylitis blood. Disease-associated clonotypes exhibited CD8+ identity and were relatively infrequent in peripheral blood. Reactive arthritis synovial fluid and blood were previously reported to contain some motif variants. Enrichment of disease-linked clones was reportedly significant in matched ankylosing spondylitis synovial fluid.

V gave up 0 bases and J gave up 1 base, with 16 bases separating them. Germline CDR1 reads SGHRS; CDR2 reads YFSETQ. This CDR3 comprises 17 residues. Libraries of TCR beta came from quantitative 5'-RACE with molecular barcodes. In TCRdb, the 5' RACE reads were re-called with MiXCR into one record per CDR3 protein. This table has about 540,000 distinct CDR3 sequences, about 13% appearing once. Sequenced: blood, either unsorted or a sorted T cell fraction (not recorded which). The receptor was derived from a male donor with ankylosing spondylitis. This chain joins TRBV5-1 and TRBJ2-5, with D possibly matching TRBD1 (5 bases). CDR3 DNA: TGCGCCAGCAGCTTGGCTACAGTCCAGGGTGGCCAAGAGACCCAGTACTTC. It translates to CASSLATVQGGQETQYF.